This T cell receptor beta chain was sequenced in a study of cytomegalovirus exposure and HLA in healthy donors. Study results and limitations: Overall, under 200 TCR beta chains were annotated as cytomegalovirus-associated. As a later analysis showed, a missense DCLRE1C variant was linked to trimming of TCR beta V- and J-genes. Most CMV-associated TCR beta chains were later found to appear HLA-restricted.

The PCR made use of 60 Vbeta and 13 Jbeta primers. Assay: immunoSEQ multiplex PCR; the TCRdb copy retains only in-frame clones and omits some. The table lists 85,000 to 100,000 clones, 81% of them singletons. The CDR3 is made up of 15 amino acids. Losses at the gene ends were 4 bases for V and 6 bases for J; bases not matched to a gene: 5. Germline CDR1 reads LGHNA; CDR2 reads YSLEER. Concerning this clone: Antigen unknown.

The sequenced material came from PBMCs. This chain links TRBV4-3 with TRBJ2-1; 11 nucleotides agree with TRBD2. The sequence derives from a girl aged 2 to 9 in good health and CMV-seropositive. CDR3 nucleotide sequence: TGCGCCAGCAGCCGGACTAGCGGGCTCACCAATGAGCAGTTCTTC. This encodes CASSRTSGLTNEQFF.